This T cell receptor beta chain is drawn from a study of blood T cell repertoires in COVID-19. The overall study: Acute and convalescent COVID-19 specimens originated in the United States, Italy and Spain.

Enrolment of Seattle patients took place during active infection, and they were followed longitudinally. V was clipped by 5 bases and J by 7 bases, with 9 bases between them. The CDR3 extends over 11 amino acids. Germline V gene data show CDR1 as SEHNR and CDR2 as FQNEAQ (reference sequence). Clones were read by immunoSEQ multiplex PCR, and TCRdb kept only the in-frame ones, dropping some. The table records over 100,000 clones, around 88% of them present only once. The source material was peripheral blood. This sequence joins TRBV7-9 and TRBJ2-7; D uncertain. The receptor was isolated from a man in his 60s with COVID-19, enrolled during active disease. The CDR3 DNA reads as TGTGCCAGCAGCACTACCCGTGAGCAGTACTTC. Translation gives CASSTTREQYF.